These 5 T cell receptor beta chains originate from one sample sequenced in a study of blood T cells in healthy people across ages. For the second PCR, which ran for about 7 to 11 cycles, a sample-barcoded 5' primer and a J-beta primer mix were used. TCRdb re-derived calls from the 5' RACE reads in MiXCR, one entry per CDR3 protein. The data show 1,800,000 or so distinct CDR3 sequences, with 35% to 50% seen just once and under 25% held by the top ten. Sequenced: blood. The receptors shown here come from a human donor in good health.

The CDR3, as DNA: TGCAGCGTTAATAATCCGGGACAGGGGGACTACGAGCAGTACTTC. It specifies CSVNNPGQGDYEQYF. V is TRBV29-1 and J is TRBJ2-7; 11 nucleotides align to TRBD1. There are 15 residues in the CDR3. V lost 5 bases and J lost 3; bases outside the gene matches: 9. CDR1 is SQVTM and CDR2 is ANQGSEA in the germline V gene.

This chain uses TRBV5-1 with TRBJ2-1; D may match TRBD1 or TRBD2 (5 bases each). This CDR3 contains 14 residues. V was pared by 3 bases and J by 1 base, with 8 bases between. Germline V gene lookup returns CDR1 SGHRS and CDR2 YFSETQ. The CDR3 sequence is CASSWDLSYNEQFF. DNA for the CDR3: TGCGCCAGCAGCTGGGACCTTTCCTACAATGAGCAGTTCTTC.

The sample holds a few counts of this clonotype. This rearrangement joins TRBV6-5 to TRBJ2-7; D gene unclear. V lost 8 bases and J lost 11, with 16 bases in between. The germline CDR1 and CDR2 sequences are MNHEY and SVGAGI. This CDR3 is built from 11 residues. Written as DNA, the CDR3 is TGTGCCAGCCGCGCCGCGGAAACGGAGTACTTC. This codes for CASRAAETEYF.

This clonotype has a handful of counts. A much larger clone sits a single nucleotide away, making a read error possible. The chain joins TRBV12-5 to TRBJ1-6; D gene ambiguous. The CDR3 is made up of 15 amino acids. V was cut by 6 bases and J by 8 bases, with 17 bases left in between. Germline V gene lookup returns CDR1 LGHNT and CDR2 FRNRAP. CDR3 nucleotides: TGTGCTAGTGGGTCAACTGGCCCTGACGATTCACCCCTCCACTTT. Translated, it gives CASGSTGPDDSPLHF.

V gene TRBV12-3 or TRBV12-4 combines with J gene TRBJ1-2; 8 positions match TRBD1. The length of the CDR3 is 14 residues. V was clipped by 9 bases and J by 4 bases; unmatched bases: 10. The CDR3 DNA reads TGTGCCAGTCAGACAGGGGACGGTGGCTATGGCTACACCTTC. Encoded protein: CASQTGDGGYGYTF.